Listed here is a single T cell receptor beta chain. Source study methods: Amplifying reference gene primers gave estimates of nucleated cell counts. TCRdb keeps only in-frame clones here, not all; method: immunoSEQ multiplex PCR. V, J and clone size are taken as reported in that table, and D and trimming were inferred from the DNA itself. The data hold about 110,000 clones, with roughly four fifths observed a single time. The data were obtained in a study of blood T cell repertoires in COVID-19. At the level of the study: In each case, the material was cDNA or gDNA derived from T cells, B-cell-depleted T cells, or PBMCs.

Germline CDR1 and CDR2: ENHRY and SYGVKD. V gave up 5 bases and J gave up 2 bases, with 14 bases separating them. There are 15 residues in the CDR3. The clonotype originates from a man between 65 and 85 years old with acute or convalescent COVID-19. The source material was peripheral blood. The V and J genes are TRBV10-3 and TRBJ2-3, with no clear D. DNA of the CDR3: TGTGCCATCAGTACCACTTCCTCCGCCACAGATACGCAGTATTTT. Translated, it gives CAISTTSSATDTQYF.